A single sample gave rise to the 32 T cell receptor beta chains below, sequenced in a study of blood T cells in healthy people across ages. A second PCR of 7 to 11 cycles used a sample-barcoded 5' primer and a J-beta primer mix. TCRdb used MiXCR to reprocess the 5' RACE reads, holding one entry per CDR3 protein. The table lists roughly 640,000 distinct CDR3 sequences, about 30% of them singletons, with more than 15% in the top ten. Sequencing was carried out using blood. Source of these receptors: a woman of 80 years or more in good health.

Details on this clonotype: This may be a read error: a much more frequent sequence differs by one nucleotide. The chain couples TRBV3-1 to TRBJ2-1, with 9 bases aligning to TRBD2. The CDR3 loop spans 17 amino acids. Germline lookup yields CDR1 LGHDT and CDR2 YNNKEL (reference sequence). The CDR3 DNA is TGTGTCAGTCGCGGGGGGGGCCCCCTTAGCTCCTACAATGAGCAGTTCTTC. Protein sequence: CVSRGGGPLSSYNEQFF.

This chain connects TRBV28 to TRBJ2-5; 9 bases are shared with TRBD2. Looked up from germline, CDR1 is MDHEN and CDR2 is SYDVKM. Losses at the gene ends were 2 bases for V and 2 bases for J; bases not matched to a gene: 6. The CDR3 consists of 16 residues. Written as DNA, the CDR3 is TGTGCCAGCAGTTTAGCTAGCGGGACACCTCAAGAGACCCAGTACTTC. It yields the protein CASSLASGTPQETQYF.

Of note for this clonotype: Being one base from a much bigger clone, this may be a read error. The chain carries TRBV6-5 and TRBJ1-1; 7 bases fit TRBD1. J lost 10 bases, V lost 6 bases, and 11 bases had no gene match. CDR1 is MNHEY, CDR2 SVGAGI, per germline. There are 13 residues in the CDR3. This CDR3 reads CASRSTGDRGAFF. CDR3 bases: TGTGCCAGCAGATCAACCGGGGACAGAGGAGCTTTCTTT.

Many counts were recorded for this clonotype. CDR3: CATSAGTRGHEQFF. CDR3 in DNA: TGTGCCACCAGTGCCGGAACTAGGGGCCATGAGCAGTTCTTC. This chain links TRBV24-1 with TRBJ2-1, with D possibly called TRBD1 or TRBD2 (5 bases each). The CDR3 is 14 amino acids. Looked up from germline, CDR1 is KGHDR and CDR2 is SFDVKD. Trimming removed 5 bases from V and 8 bases from J, with 15 bases in between.

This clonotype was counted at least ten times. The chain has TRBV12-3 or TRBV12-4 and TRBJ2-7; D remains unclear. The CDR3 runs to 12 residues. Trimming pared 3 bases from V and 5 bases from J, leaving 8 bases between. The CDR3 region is CASSFLGNEQYF. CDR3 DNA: TGTGCCAGCAGTTTTCTAGGGAACGAGCAGTACTTC.

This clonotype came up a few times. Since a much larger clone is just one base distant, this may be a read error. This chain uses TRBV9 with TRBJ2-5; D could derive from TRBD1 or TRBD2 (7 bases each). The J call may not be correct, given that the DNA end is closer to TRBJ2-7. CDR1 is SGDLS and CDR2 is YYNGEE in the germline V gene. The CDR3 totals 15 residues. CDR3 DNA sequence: TGTGCCAGCAGCGCCCGAGCGGGACAGCCCTGCGAGCAGTACTTC. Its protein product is CASSARAGQPCEQYF.

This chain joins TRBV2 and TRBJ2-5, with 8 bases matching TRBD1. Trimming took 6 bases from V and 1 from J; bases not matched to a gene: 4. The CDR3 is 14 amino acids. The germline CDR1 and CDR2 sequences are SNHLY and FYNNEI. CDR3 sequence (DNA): TGTGCCAGCAGGGCCGGGACAGGCCAAGAGACCCAGTACTTC. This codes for CASRAGTGQETQYF.

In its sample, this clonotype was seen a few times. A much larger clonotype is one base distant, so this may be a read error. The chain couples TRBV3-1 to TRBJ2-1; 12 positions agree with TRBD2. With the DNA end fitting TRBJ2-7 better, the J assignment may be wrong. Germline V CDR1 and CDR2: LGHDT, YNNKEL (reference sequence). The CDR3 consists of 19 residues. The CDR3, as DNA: TGTGCCAGCAGCCCCCCTAGCGGGGGGGCCCTAAGCTCCTACAATGAGCAGTACTTC. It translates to CASSPPSGGALSSYNEQYF.

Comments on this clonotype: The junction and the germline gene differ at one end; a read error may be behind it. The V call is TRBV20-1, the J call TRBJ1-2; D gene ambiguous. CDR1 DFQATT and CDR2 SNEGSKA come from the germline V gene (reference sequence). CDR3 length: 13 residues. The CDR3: CSAREEGIYGHTF. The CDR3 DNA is TGCAGTGCTAGAGAGGAAGGGATATATGGCCACACCTTC.

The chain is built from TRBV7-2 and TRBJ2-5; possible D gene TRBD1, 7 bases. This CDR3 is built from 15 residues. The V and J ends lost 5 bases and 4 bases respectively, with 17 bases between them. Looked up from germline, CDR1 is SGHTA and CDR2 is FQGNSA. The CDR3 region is CASSQGGSLGETQYF. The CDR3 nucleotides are TGTGCCAGCAGCCAGGGGGGCAGTTTGGGAGAGACCCAGTACTTC.

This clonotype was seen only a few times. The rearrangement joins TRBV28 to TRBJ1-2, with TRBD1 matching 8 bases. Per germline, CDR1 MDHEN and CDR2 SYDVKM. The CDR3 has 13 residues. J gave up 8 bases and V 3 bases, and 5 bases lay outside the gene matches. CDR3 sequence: CASSLGDRRGYTF. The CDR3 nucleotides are TGTGCCAGCAGTTTGGGGGACAGGAGAGGCTACACCTTC.

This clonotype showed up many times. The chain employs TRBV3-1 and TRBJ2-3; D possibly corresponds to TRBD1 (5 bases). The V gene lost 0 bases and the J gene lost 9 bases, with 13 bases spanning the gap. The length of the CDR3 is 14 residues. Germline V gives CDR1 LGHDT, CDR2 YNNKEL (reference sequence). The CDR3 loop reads CASSQDGARTTQYF. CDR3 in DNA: TGTGCCAGCAGCCAAGATGGGGCCCGAACGACGCAGTATTTT.

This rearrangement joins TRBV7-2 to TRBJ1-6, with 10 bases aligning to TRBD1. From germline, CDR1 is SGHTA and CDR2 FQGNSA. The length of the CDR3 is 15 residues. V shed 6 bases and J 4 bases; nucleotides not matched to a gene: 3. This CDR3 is CASRSDRGYNSPLHF. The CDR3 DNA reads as TGTGCCAGCAGATCGGACAGGGGGTATAATTCACCCCTCCACTTT.

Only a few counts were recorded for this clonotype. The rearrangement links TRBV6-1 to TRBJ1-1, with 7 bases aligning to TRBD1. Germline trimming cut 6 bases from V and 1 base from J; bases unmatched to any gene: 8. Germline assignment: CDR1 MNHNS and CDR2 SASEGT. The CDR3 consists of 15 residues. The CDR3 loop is CASRRTGQTNTEAFF. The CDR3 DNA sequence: TGTGCCAGCAGGCGGACGGGACAGACGAACACTGAAGCTTTCTTT.

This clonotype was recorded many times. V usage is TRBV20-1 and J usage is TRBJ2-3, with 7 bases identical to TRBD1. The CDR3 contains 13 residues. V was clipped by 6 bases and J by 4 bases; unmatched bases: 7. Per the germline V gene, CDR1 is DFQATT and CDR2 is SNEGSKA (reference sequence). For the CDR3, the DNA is TGCAGTGCCCCTAGACAGGGCCCAGATACGCAGTATTTT. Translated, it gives CSAPRQGPDTQYF.

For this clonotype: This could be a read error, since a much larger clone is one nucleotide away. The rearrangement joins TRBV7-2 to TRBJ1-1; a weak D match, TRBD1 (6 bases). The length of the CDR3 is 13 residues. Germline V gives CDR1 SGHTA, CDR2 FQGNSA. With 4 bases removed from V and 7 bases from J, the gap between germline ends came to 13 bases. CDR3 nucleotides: TGTGCCAGCAGCTCGGACAGTGTCGATGAAGCTTTCTTT. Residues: CASSSDSVDEAFF. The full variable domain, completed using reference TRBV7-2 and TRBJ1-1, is GAGVSQSPSNKVTEKGKDVELRCDPISGHTALYWYRQSLGQGLEFLIYFQGNSAPDKSGLPSDRFSAERTGGSVSTLTIQRTQQEDSAVYLCASSSDSVDEAFFGQGTRLTVV.

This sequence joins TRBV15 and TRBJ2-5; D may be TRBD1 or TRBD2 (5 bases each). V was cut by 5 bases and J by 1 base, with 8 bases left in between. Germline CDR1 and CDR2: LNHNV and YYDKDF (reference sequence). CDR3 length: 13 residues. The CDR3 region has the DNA TGTGCCACCAGCGGGGGACCCCAAGAGACCCAGTACTTC. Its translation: CATSGGPQETQYF.

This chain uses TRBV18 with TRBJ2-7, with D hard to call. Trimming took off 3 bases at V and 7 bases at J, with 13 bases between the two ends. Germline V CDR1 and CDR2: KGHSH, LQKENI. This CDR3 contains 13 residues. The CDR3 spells CASSPLTADEQYF. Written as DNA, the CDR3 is TGTGCCAGCTCACCGTTAACCGCCGATGAGCAGTACTTC.

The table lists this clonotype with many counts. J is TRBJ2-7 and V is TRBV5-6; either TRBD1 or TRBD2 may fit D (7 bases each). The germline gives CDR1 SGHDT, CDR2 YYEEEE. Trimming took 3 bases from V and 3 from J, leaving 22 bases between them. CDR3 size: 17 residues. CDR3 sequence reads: CASSYSLGGTAFYEQYF. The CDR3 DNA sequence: TGTGCCAGCAGCTATAGCTTGGGGGGGACAGCATTCTACGAGCAGTACTTC. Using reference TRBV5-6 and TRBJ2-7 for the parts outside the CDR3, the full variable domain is DAGVTQSPTHLIKTRGQQVTLRCSPKSGHDTVSWYQQALGQGPQFIFQYYEEEERQRGNFPDRFSGHQFPNYSSELNVNALLLGDSALYLCASSYSLGGTAFYEQYFGPGTRLTVT.

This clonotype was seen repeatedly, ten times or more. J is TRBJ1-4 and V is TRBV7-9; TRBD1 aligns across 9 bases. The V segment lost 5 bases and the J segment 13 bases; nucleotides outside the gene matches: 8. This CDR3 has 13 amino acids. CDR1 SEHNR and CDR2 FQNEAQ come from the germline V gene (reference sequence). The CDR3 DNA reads TGTGCCAGCAGCCGGGGACAGGGAGAGATACTGTTTTTT. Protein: CASSRGQGEILFF.

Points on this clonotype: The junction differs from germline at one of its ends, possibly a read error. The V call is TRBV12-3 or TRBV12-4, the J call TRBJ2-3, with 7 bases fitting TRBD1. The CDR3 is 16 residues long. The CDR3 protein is CASSPGTVMRTDAQYF. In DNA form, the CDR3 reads TGTGCCAGCAGTCCCGGGACAGTAATGAGAACAGATGCGCAGTATTTT.

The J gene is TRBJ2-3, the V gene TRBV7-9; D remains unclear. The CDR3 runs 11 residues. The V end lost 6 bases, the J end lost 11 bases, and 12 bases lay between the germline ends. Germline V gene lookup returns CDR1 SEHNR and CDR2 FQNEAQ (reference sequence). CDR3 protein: CASSPGTLQYF. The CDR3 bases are TGTGCCAGCAGTCCCGGAACCCTGCAGTATTTT.

CDR3 coding DNA: TGCAGTGCTAGAGCCGGGGCCTCCGTAGATACGCAGTATTTT. It encodes CSARAGASVDTQYF. The rearrangement links TRBV20-1 to TRBJ2-3; the D gene could be TRBD1 or TRBD2 (5 bases each). This CDR3 comprises 14 residues. CDR1 DFQATT and CDR2 SNEGSKA come from the germline V gene (reference sequence). V was cut by 1 base and J by 5 bases, with 13 bases left in between.

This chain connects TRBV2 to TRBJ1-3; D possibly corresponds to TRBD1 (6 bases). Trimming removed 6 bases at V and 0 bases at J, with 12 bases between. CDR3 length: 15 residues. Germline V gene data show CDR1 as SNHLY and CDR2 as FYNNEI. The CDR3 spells CASREGTNSGNTIYF. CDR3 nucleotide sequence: TGTGCCAGCAGAGAGGGGACAAACTCTGGAAACACCATATATTTT.

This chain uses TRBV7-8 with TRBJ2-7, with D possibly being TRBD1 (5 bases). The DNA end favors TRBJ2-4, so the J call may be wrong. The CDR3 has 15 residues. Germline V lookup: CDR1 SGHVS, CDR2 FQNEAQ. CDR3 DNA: TGTGCCAGCAGCTTAGAGCCAGGGCTGCAAAACATTCAGTACTTC. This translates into CASSLEPGLQNIQYF.

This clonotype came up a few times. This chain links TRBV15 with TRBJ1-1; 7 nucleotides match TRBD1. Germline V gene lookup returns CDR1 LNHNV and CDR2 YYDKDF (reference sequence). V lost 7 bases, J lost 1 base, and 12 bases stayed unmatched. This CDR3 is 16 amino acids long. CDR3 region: CATTQGGRVKNTEAFF. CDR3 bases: TGTGCCACCACTCAGGGGGGGCGCGTGAAGAACACTGAAGCTTTCTTT.

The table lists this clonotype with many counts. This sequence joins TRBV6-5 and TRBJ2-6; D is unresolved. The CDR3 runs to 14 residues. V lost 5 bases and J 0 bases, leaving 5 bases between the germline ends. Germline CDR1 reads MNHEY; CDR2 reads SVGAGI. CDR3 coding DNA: TGTGCCAGCAGTGAATCCTCTGGGGCCAACGTCCTGACTTTC. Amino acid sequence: CASSESSGANVLTF.

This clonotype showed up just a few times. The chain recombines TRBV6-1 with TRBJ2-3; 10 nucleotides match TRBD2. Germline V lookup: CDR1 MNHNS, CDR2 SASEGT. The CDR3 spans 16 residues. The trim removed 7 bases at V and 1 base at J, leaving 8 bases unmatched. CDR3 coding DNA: TGTGCCAGCATCAGCGGGGGGGCTCGGGGCACAGATACGCAGTATTTT. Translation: CASISGGARGTDTQYF.

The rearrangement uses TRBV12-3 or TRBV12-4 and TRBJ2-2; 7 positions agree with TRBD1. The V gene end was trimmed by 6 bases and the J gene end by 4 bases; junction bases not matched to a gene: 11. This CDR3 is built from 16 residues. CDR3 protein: CASRHSQGVRTGELFF. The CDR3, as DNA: TGTGCCAGCAGACATAGCCAGGGGGTACGCACCGGGGAGCTGTTTTTT.

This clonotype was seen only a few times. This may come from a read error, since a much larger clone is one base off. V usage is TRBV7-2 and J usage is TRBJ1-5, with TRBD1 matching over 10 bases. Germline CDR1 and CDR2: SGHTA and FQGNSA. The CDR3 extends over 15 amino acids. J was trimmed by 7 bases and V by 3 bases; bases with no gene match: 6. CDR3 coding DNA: TGTGCCAGCAGCTTGGGACGGGACAGGGGCCAGCCCCAGCATTTT. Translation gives CASSLGRDRGQPQHF.

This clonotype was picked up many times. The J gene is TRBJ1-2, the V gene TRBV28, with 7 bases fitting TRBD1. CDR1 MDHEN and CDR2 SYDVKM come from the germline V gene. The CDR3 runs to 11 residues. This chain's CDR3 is CATSGQYGYTF. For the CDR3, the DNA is TGTGCTACGTCGGGACAGTATGGCTACACCTTC.

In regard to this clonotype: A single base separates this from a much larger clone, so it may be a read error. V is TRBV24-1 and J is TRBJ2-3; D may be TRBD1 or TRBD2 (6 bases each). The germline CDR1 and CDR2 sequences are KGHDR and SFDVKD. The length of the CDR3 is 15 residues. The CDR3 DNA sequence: TGTGCCACCAGTGAAACTAACGGGGGCACAGATGCGCAGTATTTT. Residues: CATSETNGGTDAQYF.